These T cell receptor beta chains were read from a single sample in a study of shared clonotypes between healthy human individuals. Assay used: immunoSEQ multiplex PCR; TCRdb lists only in-frame clones, some missing. The table lists around 2.1 million clones, about 94% of them singletons, with less than 0.15% in the top ten. The source material was naive CD4+ T cells sorted from blood. The receptors were sampled from a man in his late teens or twenties in good health. Both conserved end residues are part of each CDR3. The order of the fields is J gene, V gene, clone size, D gene, CDR3 DNA, CDR3 protein. A D gene is named only where the DNA matches it firmly. Clone sizes are given selectively: once, few, many, or a class where the clone is expanded.

TRBJ2-1	TRBV10-3	-	TRBD2	TGTGCCACCGGGACTAGCGGGAGTGTCTATGAGCAGTTCTTC	CATGTSGSVYEQFF
TRBJ2-3	TRBV6-6	-	TRBD2	TGTGCAGCGGGACTAGCGAGAGATACGCAGTATTTT	CAAGLARDTQYF
TRBJ2-6	TRBV5-1	-	-	TGCGCCAGCAGCCCAAGGGGCTCTAGGGCCAACGTCCTGACTTTC	CASSPRGSRANVLTF
TRBJ2-1	TRBV6-6	-	TRBD1	TGTGCCAGCAGCGGCGGACAGGGGAAATACAATGAGCAGTTCTTC	CASSGGQGKYNEQFF
TRBJ2-7	TRBV27	once	-	TGTGCCAGCAGTCCACACCCCCGGGACCGAGCCTACGAGCAGTACTTC	CASSPHPRDRAYEQYF
TRBJ1-5	TRBV28	-	-	TGTGCCAGCCAATGGGGAGGCAATCAGCCCCAGCATTTT	CASQWGGNQPQHF
TRBJ1-5	TRBV5-6	-	-	TGTGCCAGCAGCTTGTGGAAGGCATATAGCAATCAGCCCCAGCATTTT	CASSLWKAYSNQPQHF
TRBJ2-7	TRBV4-1	-	-	TGCGCCAGCAGCCAAGTAGGGGGACTACTACGGGAGCAGTACTTC	CASSQVGGLLREQYF
TRBJ2-7	TRBV7-7	-	TRBD1	TGTGCTAGCAGCTTAGACGGGACAGGTGAGGGCTACGAGCAGTACTTC	CASSLDGTGEGYEQYF
TRBJ1-1	TRBV7-3	-	-	TGTGCCAGCAGCTTAACCGGCCTGAACACTGAAGCTTTCTTT	CASSLTGLNTEAFF
TRBJ1-6	TRBV5-4	-	-	TGTGCCAGCAGCTTGGGGGGGAGCTCTGACTATAATTCACCCCTCCACTTT	CASSLGGSSDYNSPLHF
TRBJ1-3	TRBV7-2	-	-	TGTGCCAGCAGCTTCGGAGGGTCCTCTGGAAACACCATATATTTT	CASSFGGSSGNTIYF
TRBJ2-5	TRBV2	-	TRBD2	TGTGCCAGCACCAGGCGGGGGACCGCGACCCAAGAGACCCAGTACTTC	CASTRRGTATQETQYF
TRBJ2-3	TRBV5-5	-	-	TGTGCCAGCAGCTCGGCCGGACCTAGCACAGATACGCAGTATTTT	CASSSAGPSTDTQYF
TRBJ1-6	TRBV2	-	-	TGTGCCAGCATGAGCTCCTATAATTCACCCCTCCACTTT	CASMSSYNSPLHF
TRBJ2-3	TRBV27	-	-	TGTGCCAGCAGTTCCGGATCTAGCACAGATACGCAGTATTTT	CASSSGSSTDTQYF
TRBJ2-1	TRBV9	-	-	TGTGCCAGCAGCCCCTATGGGGGGGCCGATGAGCAGTTCTTC	CASSPYGGADEQFF
TRBJ2-7	TRBV4-3	-	-	TGCGCCAGCAGCCCCGAAGGGAACGGTCTTACCTACGAGCAGTACTTC	CASSPEGNGLTYEQYF
TRBJ2-7	TRBV6-1	-	TRBD1	TGTGCCAGCAGTGTTCTACCGGGACAGGGCTCCTACGAGCAGTACTTC	CASSVLPGQGSYEQYF
TRBJ2-3	TRBV9	-	-	TGTGCCAGCACTCAATGGGGGGGCATGAGCACAGATACGCAGTATTTT	CASTQWGGMSTDTQYF
TRBJ1-2	TRBV9	-	-	TGTGCCAGCAGCGTAGTTCCGGCAACCTATGGCTACACCTTC	CASSVVPATYGYTF
TRBJ2-7	TRBV11-2	-	-	TGTGCCAGCAGCTTAATCCAGGGGGGACCCTACGAGCAGTACTTC	CASSLIQGGPYEQYF
TRBJ2-2	TRBV7-3	-	-	TGTGCCAGCAGCTTAATCGCGTACACCGGGGAGCTGTTTTTT	CASSLIAYTGELFF
TRBJ2-5	TRBV7-9	-	-	TGTGCCAGCAGCTCCTACCGGGACGGAGAAGAGACCCAGTACTTC	CASSSYRDGEETQYF
TRBJ2-1	TRBV4-2	-	TRBD2	TGTGCCAGCAGCCAAGATCTGAGCGGGGGGGCCTCCTACAATGAGCAGTTCTTC	CASSQDLSGGASYNEQFF
TRBJ2-4	TRBV25-1	-	TRBD1	TGTGCCAGCAGTGGCTCGACAGGGAACATTCAGTACTTC	CASSGSTGNIQYF
TRBJ2-7	TRBV10-3	once	-	TGTGCCATCAGTGAGCGGGCTAGCTCCTACGAGCAGTACTTC	CAISERASSYEQYF
TRBJ1-6	TRBV6-1	-	-	TGTGCCAGCGAACGGGGGCCCCCTTCACCCCTCCACTTT	CASERGPPSPLHF
TRBJ2-7	TRBV15	-	-	TGTGCCACCAGCAGACAGGGAACCTACGAGCAGTACTTC	CATSRQGTYEQYF
TRBJ1-3	TRBV7-9	-	-	TGTGCCAGCGGAAGTCTCATCTCTGGAAACACCATATATTTT	CASGSLISGNTIYF
TRBJ2-7	TRBV6-1	-	-	TGTGCCAGCAGTGAAGCTTGGGCGGGCACCTACGAGCAGTACTTC	CASSEAWAGTYEQYF
TRBJ2-2	TRBV9	-	-	TGTGCCAGCAGCGTAGGAGGGGGGCCGTTAGCCGGGGAGCTGTTTTTT	CASSVGGGPLAGELFF
TRBJ1-1	TRBV2	-	-	TGTGCCAGCAGTTACCCAGGGAGGACTGAAGCTTTCTTT	CASSYPGRTEAFF
TRBJ1-5	TRBV19	once	-	TGTGCCAGTAATGGGGGGGGTCGACAGCCCCAGCATTTT	CASNGGGRQPQHF
TRBJ2-6	TRBV5-4	once	-	TGTGCCAGCAGCTTCGGTGGTAGCGTCTCTGGGGCCAACGTCCTGACTTTC	CASSFGGSVSGANVLTF
TRBJ2-7	TRBV19	-	-	TGTGCCAGCTCTAGTAGGGGGTTCTCCTACGAGCAGTACTTC	CASSSRGFSYEQYF
TRBJ2-2	TRBV11-2	-	TRBD2	TGTGCCAGCAGCTTAGGCGGGGGGCCCACCGGGGAGCTGTTTTTT	CASSLGGGPTGELFF
TRBJ2-3	TRBV11-3	-	-	TGTGCCAGCAGCTTAGGGGGGGCAGGAGGAGATACGCAGTATTTT	CASSLGGAGGDTQYF
TRBJ1-1	TRBV30	-	-	TGTGCCTGGAGAGGTACCGGGACGGCGAACACTGAAGCTTTCTTT	CAWRGTGTANTEAFF
TRBJ2-7	TRBV10-3	-	-	TGTGCCATCAGTGATCTCCTGGACCCCTACGAGCAGTACTTC	CAISDLLDPYEQYF
TRBJ2-2	TRBV30	-	-	TGTGCCTGGACACCTACAACGAGGGGCACCGGGGAGCTGTTTTTT	CAWTPTTRGTGELFF
TRBJ2-3	TRBV4-1	-	-	TGCGCCAGCAGCCAAGTAAGTGGAGATACGCAGTATTTT	CASSQVSGDTQYF
TRBJ2-5	TRBV2	-	-	TGTGCCAGCAGGCAGACCCAAGAGACCCAGTACTTC	CASRQTQETQYF
TRBJ2-1	TRBV14	-	-	TGTGCCAGCAGCCAAAAAAGCGTTCGCGACGGGGAGCAGTTCTTC	CASSQKSVRDGEQFF